This T cell receptor (beta chain) was found in a study of cytomegalovirus exposure and HLA in healthy donors. Whole-study context: Earlier work reported 100 million to 130 million unique TCR beta sequences from about 179 million T cells. The study's findings and limits: Analysis performed later found 16,951 TCR beta sequences associated with HLA alleles at 0.05 false discovery rate.

In the PCR, 60 Vbeta and 13 Jbeta primers were used. Sequenced by immunoSEQ multiplex PCR; TCRdb stores in-frame clones only, minus some. The table includes around 97,000 clones, 79% detected once. As concerns this clone: The target antigen is unknown.

The material sequenced was PBMCs. This TCR was recovered from a man aged 50-59 years in good health and CMV-seropositive.

The CDR3: CASSLRRVPGNTIYF. CDR3 bases: TGTGCCAGCAGTTTGCGTCGTGTTCCCGGAAACACCATATATTTT. V usage is TRBV28 and J usage is TRBJ1-3; D uncertain. Germline V gene data show CDR1 as MDHEN and CDR2 as SYDVKM. This CDR3 has 15 amino acids. Between the trimmed V and J ends, which lost 3 bases and 4 bases, there was a span of 13 bases.